A single sample is the source of the 29 T cell receptor beta chains below, sequenced in a study of metastatic and nonmetastatic thyroid tumors. Thyroid surgery took place with no prior treatment in any patient. TCRdb re-called the PCR reads via MiXCR. The sample has about 32,000 clones; around 7% are singletons. Material: blood. These receptors all stem from a female donor with papillary thyroid cancer or a benign thyroid nodule (not recorded which). Some clones in this sample may be carry-over from other donors' samples.

The sample holds many counts of this clone. The V call is TRBV20-1, the J call TRBJ1-6; 8 bases fit TRBD1. J gave up 8 bases and V 2 bases, and 5 bases lay outside the gene matches. Germline V lookup: CDR1 DFQATT, CDR2 SNEGSKA (reference sequence). This CDR3 has 14 amino acids. CDR3 bases: TGCAGTGCTAGACTCCAGGGGGCTGATTCACCCCTCCACTTT. Amino acid sequence: CSARLQGADSPLHF.

At least ten counts were recorded for this clone. The chain is built from TRBV15 and TRBJ2-1; D not resolved. Germline assignment: CDR1 LNHNV and CDR2 YYDKDF (reference sequence). The CDR3 totals 14 residues. V dropped 0 bases and J dropped 7 bases, with 10 bases sitting between them. CDR3 DNA: TGTGCCACCAGCAGAGATGCAGGACCGAATGAGCAGTTCTTC. Translated, it gives CATSRDAGPNEQFF.

This clone showed up many times. V gene TRBV4-1 combines with J gene TRBJ2-3; 12 bases fit TRBD2. The J segment lost 4 bases and the V segment lost 2 bases, leaving 4 bases of the junction unmatched. The germline V gene encodes CDR1 MGHRA and CDR2 YSYEKL. The CDR3 has 16 residues. The CDR3 sequence is CASSQPSGRAADTQYF. The CDR3 DNA sequence: TGCGCCAGCAGCCAACCTAGCGGGAGGGCCGCAGATACGCAGTATTTT.

This clone was detected ten times or more. The chain carries TRBV5-1 and TRBJ2-5; weak D call: TRBD1 (7 bases). This CDR3 has 14 residues. Germline CDR1 and CDR2: SGHRS and YFSETQ. Trimming removed 4 bases at V and 1 base at J, with 11 bases between. As DNA, the CDR3 is TGCGCCAGCAGCGGGGGGACAGTCCAAGAGACCCAGTACTTC. Residues: CASSGGTVQETQYF.

This clone has at least ten counts. This sequence joins TRBV7-9 and TRBJ2-3; D uncertain. CDR3 length: 15 amino acids. Germline CDR1 and CDR2: SEHNR and FQNEAQ (reference sequence). Trimming removed 1 base from V and 3 bases from J, with 11 bases in between. CDR3 sequence: CASSLVVTPTDTQYF. CDR3 coding DNA: TGTGCCAGCAGCTTAGTCGTGACTCCAACAGATACGCAGTATTTT. The whole variable domain, remainder taken from reference TRBV7-9 and TRBJ2-3, is DTGVSQNPRHKITKRGQNVTFRCDPISEHNRLYWYRQTLGQGPEFLTYFQNEAQLEKSRLLSDRFSAERPKGSFSTLEIQRTEQGDSAMYLCASSLVVTPTDTQYFGPGTRLTVL.

In its sample, this clone was seen many times. This chain links TRBV20-1 with TRBJ1-4; D may be TRBD1 (5 bases). The CDR3 runs 14 residues. CDR1 and CDR2 (germline): DFQATT, SNEGSKA (reference sequence). V was pared by 1 base and J by 4 bases, with 10 bases between. CDR3 sequence (DNA): TGCAGTGCTAGAGTGGGGCGGAATAATGAAAAACTGTTTTTT. Protein sequence: CSARVGRNNEKLFF.

This clone has just a few counts. This may arise from a read error, as a much more abundant clone is one base away. This same CDR3 is encoded by further DNA sequences in the sample. The rearrangement links TRBV19 to TRBJ2-4; D not certain. With 8 bases removed from V and 0 bases from J, the gap between germline ends came to 14 bases. There are 15 residues in the CDR3. Germline V gene data show CDR1 as LNHDA and CDR2 as SQIVND (reference sequence). The CDR3 sequence is CASAALELAKNIQYF. For the CDR3, the DNA is TGTGCCAGTGCAGCACTTGAACTAGCCAAAAACATTCAGTACTTC.

The chain uses TRBV2 and TRBJ2-5, with 11 bases fitting TRBD2. In germline, CDR1 is SNHLY, CDR2 FYNNEI. Germline trimming cut 4 bases from V and 1 base from J; bases unmatched to any gene: 2. The CDR3 loop spans 15 amino acids. The CDR3 region is CASSGSGGAQETQYF. The DNA of the CDR3 is TGTGCCAGCAGTGGTAGCGGGGGGGCCCAAGAGACCCAGTACTTC.

Points on this clone: Given a much more abundant clone one base away, this may be a read error. This sequence joins TRBV12-3 or TRBV12-4 and TRBJ2-3; D ambiguous. This CDR3 is 13 amino acids long. The CDR3: CASSVDGLDRQYF. In DNA form, the CDR3 reads TGTGCCAGCAGTGTCGATGGCTTGGATAGGCAGTATTTT.

The sample holds many counts of this clone. Other nucleotide sequences in the sample specify the same CDR3. The chain has TRBV10-1 and TRBJ2-4; D call uncertain. Per germline, CDR1 WNHNN and CDR2 SYGVQD (reference sequence). This CDR3 spans 13 amino acids. Trimming shortened V by 9 bases and J by 3 bases, and 12 bases separated the two germline ends. The CDR3 loop is CARSNSHKNIQYF. In DNA, the CDR3 is TGCGCCAGGTCCAACAGCCACAAAAACATTCAGTACTTC.

The J gene is TRBJ1-1, the V gene TRBV18; TRBD1 aligns across 11 bases. The J segment lost 3 bases and the V segment lost 8 bases, leaving 14 bases of the junction unmatched. Germline-derived CDR1 and CDR2 are KGHSH and LQKENI. The CDR3 spans 17 residues. The CDR3: CASPRRTGGATDTEAFF. In nucleotides, the CDR3 is TGTGCCAGCCCACGACGGACAGGGGGCGCGACGGACACTGAAGCTTTCTTT.

Notes on this clone: A much larger clone differs by one base, so this may be a read error. The same CDR3 arises from other DNA sequences in this sample as well. The rearrangement joins TRBV20-1 to TRBJ2-3; no firm D call. From germline, CDR1 is DFQATT and CDR2 SNEGSKA (reference sequence). The CDR3 sequence is 16 residues long. The V end lost 3 bases, the J end lost 4 bases, and 20 bases lay between the germline ends. The CDR3 here is CSASPASARGADTQYF. In DNA, the CDR3 is TGCAGTGCTAGCCCGGCCTCAGCGCGTGGTGCAGATACGCAGTATTTT.

This clone was observed at least ten times. The rearrangement joins TRBV4-1 to TRBJ1-5; no firm D call. CDR1 is MGHRA and CDR2 is YSYEKL in the germline V gene. V dropped 0 bases and J dropped 6 bases, with 9 bases sitting between them. The CDR3 covers 14 residues. The CDR3 DNA reads TGCGCCAGCAGCCAAGAGACCGATTTTCAGCCCCAGCATTTT. It yields the protein CASSQETDFQPQHF.

This clone was detected only a few times. The V call is TRBV2, the J call TRBJ2-5; D not certain. Germline loops: CDR1 SNHLY, CDR2 FYNNEI. This CDR3 contains 10 residues. Trimming shortened V by 5 bases and J by 4 bases, and 2 bases separated the two germline ends. The CDR3 here is CASSLETQYF. The DNA for the CDR3 is TGTGCCAGCAGTCTAGAGACCCAGTACTTC.

This clone showed up many times. The chain uses TRBV5-1 and TRBJ1-2; the D is unclear. The CDR3 is 14 amino acids. Per the germline V gene, CDR1 is SGHRS and CDR2 is YFSETQ. V was trimmed by 0 bases and J by 3 bases, leaving 9 bases between them. The CDR3 spells CASSLATGDYGYTF. The CDR3 nucleotides read TGCGCCAGCAGCTTGGCAACGGGTGACTATGGCTACACCTTC.

This clone was observed at least ten times. V and J are TRBV10-3 and TRBJ1-5; no definite D call. This CDR3 is 13 amino acids long. With 6 bases removed from V and 3 bases from J, the gap between germline ends came to 9 bases. The V gene's germline CDR1 is ENHRY and CDR2 SYGVKD. DNA for the CDR3: TGTGCCATCAGCGGACGGAACAATCAGCCCCAGCATTTT. This translates into CAISGRNNQPQHF.

This clone was recorded many times. The chain has TRBV24-1 and TRBJ2-1, with no clear D. Trimming cost V 5 bases and J 9 bases, with 16 bases left between them. Germline assignment: CDR1 KGHDR and CDR2 SFDVKD. The CDR3 totals 14 residues. CDR3 nucleotide sequence: TGTGCCACCAGTGCGACCCCCCGGGTGGGTGAGCAGTTCTTC. Its protein product is CATSATPRVGEQFF.

This chain links TRBV11-2 with TRBJ2-7; D gene ambiguous. The germline V and J ends were trimmed by 1 base and 3 bases, with 7 bases remaining between them. This CDR3 is built from 13 residues. From germline, CDR1 is SGHAT and CDR2 FQNNGV. The CDR3 protein is CASSLGRVYEQYF. The DNA for the CDR3 is TGTGCCAGCAGCTTAGGCCGGGTCTACGAGCAGTACTTC.

This clone was observed many times. V and J are TRBV11-1 and TRBJ2-3; 11 bases agree with TRBD2. V dropped 4 bases and J dropped 6; count of bases not matched to a gene: 9. Looked up from germline, CDR1 is SGHAT and CDR2 is FQDESV (reference sequence). The CDR3 is 16 amino acids. CDR3 nucleotides: TGTGCCAGCAGCTCGGCTAGCGGGGGGCTACGGGATACGCAGTATTTT. This sequence encodes CASSSASGGLRDTQYF.

This clone was seen at least ten times. CDR3 bases: TGCAGTGCTACAGGGGGCTTGGAGACCCAGTACTTC. Translating gives CSATGGLETQYF. This rearrangement joins TRBV20-1 to TRBJ2-5; 8 positions agree with TRBD1. The CDR3 covers 12 residues. Trimming took 4 bases from V and 5 from J; bases not matched to a gene: 3. Germline CDR1 is DFQATT and CDR2 is SNEGSKA (reference sequence).

This clone was seen ten or more times. The chain recombines TRBV7-9 with TRBJ2-1; D is uncertain. Germline CDR1 is SEHNR and CDR2 is FQNEAQ (reference sequence). Trimming left V 4 bases short and J 5 bases short, with 12 bases between. The CDR3 has 14 amino acids. Written as DNA, the CDR3 is TGTGCCAGCAGCTCCTACACGGGCAACAATGAGCAGTTCTTC. Translating gives CASSSYTGNNEQFF.

This clone has at least ten counts. V gene TRBV7-2 combines with J gene TRBJ1-2; no definite D call. Trimming removed 5 bases at V and 5 bases at J, with 18 bases between. The germline V gene encodes CDR1 SGHTA and CDR2 FQGNSA. The CDR3 has 15 amino acids. Here the CDR3 reads CASSAGRGGSYGYTF. Written as DNA, the CDR3 is TGTGCCAGCAGCGCAGGCAGAGGCGGAAGTTATGGCTACACCTTC.

The sample holds many counts of this clone. V and J are TRBV9 and TRBJ2-2; D may be TRBD2 (5 bases). The germline V gene has CDR1 SGDLS and CDR2 YYNGEE. This CDR3 has 15 amino acids. V was cut by 4 bases and J by 1 base, with 11 bases left in between. In DNA, the CDR3 is TGTGCCAGCAGCACGCGGGCACAGAACACCGGGGAGCTGTTTTTT. The encoded protein is CASSTRAQNTGELFF.

Sample share makes this clone medium-sized. V usage is TRBV12-3 or TRBV12-4 and J usage is TRBJ2-7, with TRBD1 identical over 10 bases. CDR3 length: 14 residues. J gave up 6 bases and V 7 bases, and 9 bases lay outside the gene matches. In nucleotides, the CDR3 is TGTGCCAGCACCCTAGGGGACAGGGGCCTCGAGCAGTACTTC. Its translation: CASTLGDRGLEQYF.

This clone occurred many times. The rearrangement uses TRBV18 and TRBJ2-7; perhaps TRBD1 as D (5 bases). This CDR3 is 14 amino acids long. Trimming took 2 bases from V and 5 from J, leaving 13 bases between them. The germline V gene encodes CDR1 KGHSH and CDR2 LQKENI. The CDR3 loop is CASSPFSRAHEQYF. In DNA, the CDR3 is TGTGCCAGCTCACCATTCTCCAGGGCGCACGAGCAGTACTTC.

This clone was detected many times. This chain uses TRBV19 with TRBJ1-6; D possibly corresponds to TRBD1 (6 bases). Germline V gene data show CDR1 as LNHDA and CDR2 as SQIVND (reference sequence). V gave up 7 bases and J gave up 7 bases, with 14 bases separating them. The CDR3 loop spans 14 amino acids. The CDR3 spells CASINRERNSPLHF. The CDR3 DNA reads TGTGCCAGTATCAACAGGGAAAGGAATTCACCCCTCCACTTT. Full variable domain (rest looked up from reference TRBV19 and TRBJ1-6): DGGITQSPKYLFRKEGQNVTLSCEQNLNHDAMYWYRQDPGQGLRLIYYSQIVNDFQKGDIAEGYSVSREKKESFPLTVTSAQKNPTAFYLCASINRERNSPLHFGNGTRLTVT.

In this sample, this clone turned up many times. The chain joins TRBV6-2 or TRBV6-3 to TRBJ2-7, with D hard to call. This CDR3 has 14 amino acids. Germline loops: CDR1 MNHEY, CDR2 SVGEGT. Trimming cost V 6 bases and J 2 bases, with 14 bases left between them. The CDR3, as DNA: TGTGCCAGCAGGACCAGGAACCGCACCTACGAGCAGTACTTC. It specifies CASRTRNRTYEQYF.

This clone was detected many times. The chain carries TRBV2 and TRBJ1-6; 7 positions match TRBD1. The CDR3 sequence is 16 residues long. Germline CDR1 reads SNHLY; CDR2 reads FYNNEI. The V and J ends lost 6 bases and 9 bases, in that order; junction bases with no gene match: 14. The CDR3 nucleotides read TGTGCCAGCAGGGACAGGACTACCGCCTTTAGTTCACCCCTCCACTTT. This translates into CASRDRTTAFSSPLHF.

This clone was counted ten times or more. The V and J genes are TRBV7-8 and TRBJ2-7; D may be TRBD2 (5 bases). This CDR3 is 14 amino acids long. V was trimmed by 1 base and J by 2 bases, leaving 9 bases between them. Germline V gene data show CDR1 as SGHVS and CDR2 as FQNEAQ. DNA of the CDR3: TGTGCCAGCAGCTTAGTTGCGGGTCCCTACGAGCAGTACTTC. This encodes CASSLVAGPYEQYF.